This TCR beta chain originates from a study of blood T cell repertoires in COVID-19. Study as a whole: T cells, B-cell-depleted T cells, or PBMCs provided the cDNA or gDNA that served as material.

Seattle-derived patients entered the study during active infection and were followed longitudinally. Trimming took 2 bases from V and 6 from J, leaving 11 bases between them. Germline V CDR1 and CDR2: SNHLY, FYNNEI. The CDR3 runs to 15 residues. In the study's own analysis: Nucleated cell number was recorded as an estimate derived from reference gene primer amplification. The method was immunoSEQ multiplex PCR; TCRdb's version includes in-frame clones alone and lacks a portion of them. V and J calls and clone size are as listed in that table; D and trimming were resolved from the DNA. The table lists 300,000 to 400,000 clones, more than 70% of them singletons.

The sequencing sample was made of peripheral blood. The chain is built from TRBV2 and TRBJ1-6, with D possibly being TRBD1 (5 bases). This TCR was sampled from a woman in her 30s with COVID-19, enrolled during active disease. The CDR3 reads CASSELDSSNSPLHF. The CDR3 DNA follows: TGTGCCAGCAGTGAACTCGACAGCTCTAATTCACCCCTCCACTTT. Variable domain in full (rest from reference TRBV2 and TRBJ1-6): EPEVTQTPSHQVTQMGQEVILRCVPISNHLYFYWYRQILGQKVEFLVSFYNNEISEKSEIFDDQFSVERPDGSNFTLKIRSTKLEDSAMYFCASSELDSSNSPLHFGNGTRLTVT.